The rows below give T cell receptor beta chains drawn from one sample of a study of shared clonotypes between healthy human individuals. This table comes from immunoSEQ multiplex PCR, and its TCRdb copy is limited to in-frame clones, with some not included. The data show about 480,000 clones, with 75% to 80% seen just once and around 12% held by the top ten. The sample comprised PBMCs. These receptors were taken from a woman aged 35 to 49 in good health. Some clones in this sample may be carry-over from other donors' samples. Each CDR3 is given with its conserved first and last residue. D genes are given only for firm matches. A row's size may be missing; if present it is once, few, many or a size class.

TRBV2	.	TRBD1	TRBJ2-5	CASSPNRGQETQYF	TGTGCCAGCAGTCCGAACAGGGGCCAAGAGACCCAGTACTTC
TRBV7-2	.	TRBD1	TRBJ2-7	CASRTRQGGEQYF	TGTGCCAGCAGAACCAGACAGGGGGGCGAGCAGTACTTC
TRBV28	.	.	TRBJ1-2	CASSPMPGKDLSFTYGYTF	TGTGCCAGCAGTCCCATGCCCGGAAAGGACTTATCTTTTACCTATGGCTACACCTTC
TRBV5-1	.	TRBD2	TRBJ2-4	CASSTTGTRSKNIQYF	TGCGCCAGCAGCACCACCGGGACTAGAAGCAAAAACATTCAGTACTTC
TRBV7-8	.	.	TRBJ2-1	CASSPGLNNEQFF	TGTGCCAGCAGCCCGGGACTTAACAATGAGCAGTTCTTC
TRBV7-9	.	.	TRBJ1-1	CASSRLGEFQAFF	TGTGCCAGCAGCCGCCTGGGCGAGTTTCAAGCTTTCTTT
TRBV12-5	few	.	TRBJ1-5	CAGDWRRSNQPQHF	TGTGCTGGGGACTGGCGGCGAAGCAATCAGCCCCAGCATTTT
TRBV30	once	TRBD2	TRBJ2-7	CAWSLAGVLNEQYF	TGTGCCTGGAGTCTCGCGGGAGTGTTAAACGAGCAGTACTTC
TRBV5-5	.	.	TRBJ2-3	CASSSRQARDTQYF	TGTGCCAGCAGCTCCCGACAGGCAAGAGATACGCAGTATTTT
TRBV4-3	.	.	TRBJ1-1	CASSLSRIRASYTEAFF	TGCGCCAGCAGCCTCTCTAGGATCAGGGCAAGCTACACTGAAGCTTTCTTT
TRBV28	.	.	TRBJ1-6	CASSSPTLGGPYNSPLHF	TGTGCCAGCAGTTCCCCGACGTTAGGAGGCCCCTATAATTCACCCCTCCACTTT
TRBV5-1	.	TRBD1	TRBJ1-1	CASSPGGNRGNTEAFF	TGCGCCAGCAGCCCGGGCGGTAACAGGGGGAACACTGAAGCTTTCTTT
TRBV6-1	few	.	TRBJ2-1	CASSENSEYNEQFF	TGTGCCAGCAGTGAGAACAGTGAATACAATGAGCAGTTCTTC
TRBV11-2	.	TRBD1	TRBJ2-5	CASSSGQSETQYF	TGTGCCAGCAGCTCGGGACAGAGCGAGACCCAGTACTTC
TRBV5-4	.	TRBD2	TRBJ2-7	CASSRPGLAGGRYEQYF	TGTGCCAGCAGCCGCCCCGGACTAGCGGGAGGCAGGTACGAGCAGTACTTC
TRBV7-8	once	TRBD2	TRBJ2-3	CASSFGLAGFGDTQYF	TGTGCCAGCAGCTTCGGACTAGCGGGGTTCGGGGATACGCAGTATTTT
TRBV16	few	.	TRBJ2-6	CASSQPYSGANVLTF	TGTGCCAGCAGCCAGCCCTACTCTGGGGCCAACGTCCTGACTTTC
TRBV18	.	TRBD2	TRBJ2-5	CASSPGGRGETQYF	TGTGCCAGCTCACCCGGCGGGAGGGGAGAGACCCAGTACTTC
TRBV7-9	.	.	TRBJ2-1	CASSRDGEQFF	TGTGCCAGCAGCCGGGACGGTGAGCAGTTCTTC
TRBV19	.	.	TRBJ1-5	CASSIPGRYNQPQHF	TGTGCCAGTAGTATCCCGGGGCGTTACAATCAGCCCCAGCATTTT
TRBV28	.	.	TRBJ1-5	CASSSPETETYYSNQPQHF	TGTGCCAGCAGTTCCCCCGAGACAGAGACCTACTATAGCAATCAGCCCCAGCATTTT
TRBV4-3	once	.	TRBJ1-2	CASSQESFNYGYTF	TGCGCCAGCAGCCAAGAGTCCTTTAACTATGGCTACACCTTC
TRBV7-9	.	.	TRBJ1-4	CASSPPSGKLFF	TGTGCCAGCAGCCCTCCGTCGGGAAAACTGTTTTTT
TRBV27	few	TRBD2	TRBJ2-7	CASSLRLAGYSYEQYF	TGTGCCAGCAGTTTACGACTAGCGGGATACTCCTACGAGCAGTACTTC
TRBV18	few	.	TRBJ1-3	CASSPSSSQLGNTIYF	TGTGCCAGCTCACCTTCCTCGTCGCAGCTTGGAAACACCATATATTTT
TRBV5-4	.	TRBD2	TRBJ2-3	CASSQRLAGEGDTQYF	TGTGCCAGCAGCCAGAGACTAGCGGGAGAGGGAGATACGCAGTATTTT
TRBV28	.	TRBD1	TRBJ1-5	CASSRNTGVQPQHF	TGTGCCAGCAGCCGAAATACAGGGGTTCAGCCCCAGCATTTT
TRBV18	once	TRBD1	TRBJ2-2	CASSPRTGSNTGELFF	TGTGCCAGCTCACCACGGACAGGATCGAACACCGGGGAGCTGTTTTTT
TRBV11-2	.	.	TRBJ1-3	CASSLVLGGPGNTIYF	TGTGCCAGCAGCTTAGTCCTCGGGGGGCCCGGAAACACCATATATTTT
TRBV28	.	TRBD2	TRBJ2-3	CASSLIAGASTDTQYF	TGTGCCAGCAGTCTCATAGCGGGAGCTAGCACAGATACGCAGTATTTT
TRBV30	.	.	TRBJ2-7	CAWSRGQLYEQYF	TGTGCCTGGAGTAGAGGACAGCTCTACGAGCAGTACTTC
TRBV7-2	.	TRBD2	TRBJ2-7	CASSSTSGDYEQYF	TGTGCCAGCAGCTCGACTAGCGGGGACTACGAGCAGTACTTC
TRBV29-1	few	.	TRBJ1-1	CSVGRAGNTEAFF	TGCAGCGTTGGTCGCGCTGGGAACACTGAAGCTTTCTTT
TRBV7-9	.	.	TRBJ1-4	CASSFDGEKLFF	TGTGCCAGCAGCTTTGACGGTGAAAAACTGTTTTTT
TRBV9	.	.	TRBJ2-5	CASSVGTRRWETQYF	TGTGCCAGCAGCGTAGGAACACGGAGGTGGGAGACCCAGTACTTC
TRBV6-6	.	.	TRBJ1-3	CASRETGDSFGNTIYF	TGTGCCAGCAGGGAGACGGGAGACTCTTTTGGAAACACCATATATTTT
TRBV28	many	.	TRBJ1-5	CASSFGGAGQPQHF	TGTGCCAGCAGTTTTGGGGGGGCGGGTCAGCCCCAGCATTTT
TRBV7-2	.	.	TRBJ2-7	CASSLARTPGYEQYF	TGTGCCAGCAGCTTAGCGCGGACTCCGGGCTACGAGCAGTACTTC
TRBV7-9	.	TRBD1	TRBJ2-3	CASSLVGTGGADTQYF	TGTGCCAGCAGCTTAGTTGGGACAGGGGGCGCAGATACGCAGTATTTT
TRBV30	.	.	TRBJ2-5	CAWSRTVAETQYF	TGTGCCTGGAGTCGGACTGTCGCAGAGACCCAGTACTTC
TRBV20-1	.	.	TRBJ1-1	CSATEGGEAFF	TGCAGTGCCACAGAAGGGGGAGAAGCTTTCTTT
TRBV6-1	.	.	TRBJ1-4	CASSELGGRNEKLFF	TGTGCCAGCAGTGAGCTGGGGGGCCGGAATGAAAAACTGTTTTTT
TRBV4-3	.	.	TRBJ2-2	CASSRLSSAGELFF	TGCGCCAGCAGCCGCCTTAGCTCCGCCGGGGAGCTGTTTTTT
TRBV7-2	.	.	TRBJ1-2	CASSLAHGAGGYTF	TGTGCCAGCAGCTTAGCGCATGGGGCTGGTGGCTACACCTTC
TRBV28	many	.	TRBJ1-2	CASSPPGLGGYTF	TGTGCCAGCAGCCCTCCGGGGTTGGGGGGCTACACCTTC
TRBV21-1	.	.	TRBJ1-5	CASSKGGPVTGDSNQPQHF	TGTGCCAGCAGCAAAGGAGGGCCGGTGACAGGGGATAGCAATCAGCCCCAGCATTTT
TRBV18	.	.	TRBJ1-1	CASSPRGNTEAFF	TGTGCCAGCTCACCCCGGGGGAACACTGAAGCTTTCTTT
TRBV30	.	.	TRBJ1-1	CAWSPRDTEAFF	TGTGCCTGGAGTCCCCGGGACACTGAAGCTTTCTTT
TRBV11-2	.	.	TRBJ1-4	CASSFTSTGTEKLFF	TGTGCCAGCAGTTTTACGTCCACAGGAACCGAAAAACTGTTTTTT
TRBV4-3	.	.	TRBJ1-5	CASSQDMVLGQPQHF	TGCGCCAGCAGCCAAGATATGGTCTTGGGTCAGCCCCAGCATTTT
TRBV7-2	.	TRBD2	TRBJ2-7	CASSLARLEGGPRYEQYF	TGTGCCAGCAGCTTAGCGCGGTTGGAGGGAGGGCCCAGGTACGAGCAGTACTTC
TRBV7-9	.	.	TRBJ1-2	CASRGEAYGYTF	TGTGCCAGCAGAGGGGAGGCCTATGGCTACACCTTC
TRBV11-2	.	TRBD1	TRBJ1-5	CASSFPGQNQPQHF	TGTGCCAGCAGCTTCCCGGGACAGAATCAGCCCCAGCATTTT
TRBV28	.	.	TRBJ2-5	CASSLGETQYF	TGTGCCAGCAGTTTGGGGGAGACCCAGTACTTC